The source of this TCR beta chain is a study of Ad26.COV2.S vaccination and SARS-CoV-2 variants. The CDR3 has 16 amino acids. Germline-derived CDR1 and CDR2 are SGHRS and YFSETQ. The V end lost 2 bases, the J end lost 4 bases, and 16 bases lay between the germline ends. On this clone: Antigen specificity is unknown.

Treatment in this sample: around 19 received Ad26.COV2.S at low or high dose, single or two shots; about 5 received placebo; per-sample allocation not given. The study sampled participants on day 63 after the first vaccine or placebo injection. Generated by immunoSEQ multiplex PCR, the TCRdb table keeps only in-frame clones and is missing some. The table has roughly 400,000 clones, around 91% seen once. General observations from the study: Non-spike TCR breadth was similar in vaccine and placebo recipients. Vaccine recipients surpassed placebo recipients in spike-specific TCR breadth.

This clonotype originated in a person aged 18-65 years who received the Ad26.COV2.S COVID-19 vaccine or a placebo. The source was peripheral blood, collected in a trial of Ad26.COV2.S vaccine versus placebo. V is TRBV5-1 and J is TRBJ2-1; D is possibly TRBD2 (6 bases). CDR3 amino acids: CASSLRPGDTYNEQFF. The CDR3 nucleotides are TGCGCCAGCAGCTTAAGGCCGGGAGATACTTACAATGAGCAGTTCTTC.